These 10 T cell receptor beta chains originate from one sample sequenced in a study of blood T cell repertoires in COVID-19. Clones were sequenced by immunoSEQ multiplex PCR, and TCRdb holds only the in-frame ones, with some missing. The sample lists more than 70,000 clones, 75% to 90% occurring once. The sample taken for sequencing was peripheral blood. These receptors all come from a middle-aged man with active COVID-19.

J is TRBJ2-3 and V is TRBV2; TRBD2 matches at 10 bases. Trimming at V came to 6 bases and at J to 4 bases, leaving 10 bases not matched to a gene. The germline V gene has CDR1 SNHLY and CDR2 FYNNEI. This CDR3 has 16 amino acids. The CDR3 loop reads CASSPKRLAGADTQYF. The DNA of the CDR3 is TGTGCCAGCAGCCCCAAGCGCCTAGCGGGAGCAGATACGCAGTATTTT. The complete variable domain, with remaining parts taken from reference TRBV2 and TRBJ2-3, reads EPEVTQTPSHQVTQMGQEVILRCVPISNHLYFYWYRQILGQKVEFLVSFYNNEISEKSEIFDDQFSVERPDGSNFTLKIRSTKLEDSAMYFCASSPKRLAGADTQYFGPGTRLTVL.

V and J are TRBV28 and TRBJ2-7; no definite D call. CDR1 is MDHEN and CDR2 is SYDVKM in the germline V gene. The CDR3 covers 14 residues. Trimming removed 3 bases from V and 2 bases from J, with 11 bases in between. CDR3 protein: CASSFPTKTYEQYF. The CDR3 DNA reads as TGTGCCAGCAGTTTCCCCACAAAAACCTACGAGCAGTACTTC.

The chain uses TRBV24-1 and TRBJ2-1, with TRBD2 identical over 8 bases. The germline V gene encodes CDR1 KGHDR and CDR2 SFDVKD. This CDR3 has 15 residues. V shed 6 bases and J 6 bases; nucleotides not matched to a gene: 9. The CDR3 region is CATSLSGRGINEQFF. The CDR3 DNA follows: TGTGCCACCAGTCTAAGCGGGAGAGGAATCAATGAGCAGTTCTTC.

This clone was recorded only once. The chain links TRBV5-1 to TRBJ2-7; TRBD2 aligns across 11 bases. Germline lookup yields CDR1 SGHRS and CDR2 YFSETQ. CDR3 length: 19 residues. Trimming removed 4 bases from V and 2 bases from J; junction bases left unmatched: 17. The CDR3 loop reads CASSPDSILAGGPPYEQYF. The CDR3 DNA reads TGCGCCAGCAGCCCCGACAGTATCTTAGCGGGAGGGCCCCCCTACGAGCAGTACTTC.

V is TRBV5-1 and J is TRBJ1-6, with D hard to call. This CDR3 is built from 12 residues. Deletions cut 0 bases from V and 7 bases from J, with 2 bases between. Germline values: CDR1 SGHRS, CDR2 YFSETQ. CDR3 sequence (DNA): TGCGCCAGCAGCTTGGCAAATTCACCCCTCCACTTT. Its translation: CASSLANSPLHF.

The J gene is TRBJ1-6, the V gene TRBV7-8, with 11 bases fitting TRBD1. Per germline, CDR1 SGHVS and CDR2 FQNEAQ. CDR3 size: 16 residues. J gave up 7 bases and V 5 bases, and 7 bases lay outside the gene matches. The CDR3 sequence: CASSTGTGGMNSPLHF. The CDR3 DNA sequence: TGTGCCAGCAGCACCGGGACAGGGGGTATGAATTCACCCCTCCACTTT.

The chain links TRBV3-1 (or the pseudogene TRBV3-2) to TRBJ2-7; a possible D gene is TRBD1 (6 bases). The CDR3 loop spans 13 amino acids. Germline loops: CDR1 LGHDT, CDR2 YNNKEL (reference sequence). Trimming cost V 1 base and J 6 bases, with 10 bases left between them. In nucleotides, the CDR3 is TGTGCCAGCAGCCAAGGAGGGGGTGGCGAGCAGTACTTC. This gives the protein CASSQGGGGEQYF.

Written as DNA, the CDR3 is TGTGCCAGCAATGGAGGGACTAGCGGAAGAGATACGCAGTATTTT. Translating it yields CASNGGTSGRDTQYF. The genes are TRBV6-4 and TRBJ2-3; 11 nucleotides agree with TRBD2. This CDR3 comprises 15 residues. Germline V CDR1 and CDR2: MRHNA, SNTAGT. J was trimmed by 5 bases and V by 7 bases; bases with no gene match: 8.

CDR3 in amino acids: CASSSGQLTHLPLHF. CDR3 in DNA: TGTGCCAGCAGCTCAGGGCAGCTTACCCACCTGCCCCTCCACTTT. This chain connects TRBV3-1 (or the pseudogene TRBV3-2) to TRBJ1-6; tentatively, D is TRBD1 (5 bases). Trimming left V 5 bases short and J 13 bases short, with 21 bases between. The CDR3 is 15 residues long. Germline CDR1 and CDR2: LGHDT and YNNKEL (reference sequence).

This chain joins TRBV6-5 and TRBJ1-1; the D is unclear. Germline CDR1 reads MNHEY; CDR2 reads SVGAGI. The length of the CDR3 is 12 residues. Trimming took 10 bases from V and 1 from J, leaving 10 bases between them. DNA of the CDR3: TGTGCCACCACAGCCAAGAACACTGAAGCTTTCTTT. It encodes CATTAKNTEAFF.